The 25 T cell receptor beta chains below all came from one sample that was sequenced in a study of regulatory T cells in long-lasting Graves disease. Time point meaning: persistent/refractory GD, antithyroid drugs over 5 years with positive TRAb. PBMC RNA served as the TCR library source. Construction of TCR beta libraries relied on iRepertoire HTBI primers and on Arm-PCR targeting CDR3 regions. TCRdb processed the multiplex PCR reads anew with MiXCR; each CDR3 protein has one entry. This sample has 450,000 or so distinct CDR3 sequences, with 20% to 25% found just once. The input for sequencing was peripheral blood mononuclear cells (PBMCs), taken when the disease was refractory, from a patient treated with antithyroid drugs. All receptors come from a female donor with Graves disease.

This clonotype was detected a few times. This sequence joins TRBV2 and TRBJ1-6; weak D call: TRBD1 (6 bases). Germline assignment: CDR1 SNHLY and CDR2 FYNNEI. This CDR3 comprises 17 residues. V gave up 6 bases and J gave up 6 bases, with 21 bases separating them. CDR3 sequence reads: CASSARGRDTLNSPLHF. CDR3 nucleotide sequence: TGTGCCAGCAGCGCGAGAGGCAGGGACACCCTTAATTCACCCCTCCACTTT.

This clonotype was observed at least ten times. The CDR3 loop reads CASTRTGGDEKLFF. CDR3 in DNA: TGTGCCAGCACTCGGACAGGGGGTGATGAAAAACTGTTTTTT. V and J are TRBV6-1 and TRBJ1-4, with 10 nucleotides matching TRBD1. This CDR3 contains 14 residues. In germline, CDR1 is MNHNS, CDR2 SASEGT. J was trimmed by 6 bases and V by 7 bases; bases with no gene match: 5.

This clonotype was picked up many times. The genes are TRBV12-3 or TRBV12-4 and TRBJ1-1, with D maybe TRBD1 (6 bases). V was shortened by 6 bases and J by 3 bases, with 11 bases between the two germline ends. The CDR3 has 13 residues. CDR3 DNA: TGTGCCAGCAGCCTACAGGGTGACACTGAAGCTTTCTTT. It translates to CASSLQGDTEAFF.

CDR3 loop: CASAGLAAYEQYF. The CDR3, as DNA: TGTGCCAGCGCCGGACTAGCCGCCTACGAGCAGTACTTC. The chain has TRBV28 and TRBJ2-7; 8 bases line up with TRBD2. The V gene's germline CDR1 is MDHEN and CDR2 SYDVKM. V gave up 8 bases and J gave up 2 bases; unmatched junction bases: 5. This CDR3 region has 13 residues.

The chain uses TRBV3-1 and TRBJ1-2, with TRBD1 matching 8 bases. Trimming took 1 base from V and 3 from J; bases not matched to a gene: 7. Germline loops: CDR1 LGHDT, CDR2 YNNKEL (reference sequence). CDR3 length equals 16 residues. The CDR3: CASSQAGAGGDYGYTF. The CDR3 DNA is TGTGCCAGCAGCCAAGCAGGGGCAGGGGGCGACTATGGCTACACCTTC.

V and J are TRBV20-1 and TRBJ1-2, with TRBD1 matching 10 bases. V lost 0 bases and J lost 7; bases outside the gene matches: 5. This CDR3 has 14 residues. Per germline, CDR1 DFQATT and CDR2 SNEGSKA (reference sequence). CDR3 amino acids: CSARDDRGPGGYTF. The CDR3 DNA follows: TGCAGTGCTAGAGACGACAGGGGGCCGGGTGGCTACACCTTC.

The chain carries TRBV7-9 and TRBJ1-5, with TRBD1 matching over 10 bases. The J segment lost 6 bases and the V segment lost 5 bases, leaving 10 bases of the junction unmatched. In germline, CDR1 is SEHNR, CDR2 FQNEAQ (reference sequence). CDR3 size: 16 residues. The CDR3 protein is CASSPRDRGPSQPQHF. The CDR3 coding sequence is TGTGCCAGCAGCCCTCGGGACAGGGGCCCGAGTCAGCCCCAGCATTTT.

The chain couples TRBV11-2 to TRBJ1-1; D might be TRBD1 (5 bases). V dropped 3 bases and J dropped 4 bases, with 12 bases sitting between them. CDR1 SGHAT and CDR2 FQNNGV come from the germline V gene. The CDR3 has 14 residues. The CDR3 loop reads CASSLEGVGTEAFF. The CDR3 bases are TGTGCCAGCAGCTTGGAAGGGGTCGGCACTGAAGCTTTCTTT.

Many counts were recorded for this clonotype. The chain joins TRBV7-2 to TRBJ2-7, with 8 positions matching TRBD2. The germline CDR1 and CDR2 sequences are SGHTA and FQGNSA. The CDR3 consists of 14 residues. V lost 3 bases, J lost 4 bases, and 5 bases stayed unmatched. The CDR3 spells CASSFRTSKYEQYF. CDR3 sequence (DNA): TGTGCCAGCAGCTTCAGGACTAGCAAATACGAGCAGTACTTC.

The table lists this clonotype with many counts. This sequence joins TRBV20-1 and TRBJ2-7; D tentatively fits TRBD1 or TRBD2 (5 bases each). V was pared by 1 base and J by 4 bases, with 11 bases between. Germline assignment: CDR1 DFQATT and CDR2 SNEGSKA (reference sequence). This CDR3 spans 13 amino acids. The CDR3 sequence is CSARVPGTYEQYF. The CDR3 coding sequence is TGCAGTGCTAGAGTGCCAGGGACGTACGAGCAGTACTTC.

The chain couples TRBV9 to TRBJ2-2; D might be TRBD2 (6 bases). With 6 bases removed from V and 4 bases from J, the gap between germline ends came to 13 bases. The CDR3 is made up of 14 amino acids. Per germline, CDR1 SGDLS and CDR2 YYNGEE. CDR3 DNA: TGTGCCAGCACGCCCGGGGGACTCACCGGGGAGCTGTTTTTT. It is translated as CASTPGGLTGELFF.

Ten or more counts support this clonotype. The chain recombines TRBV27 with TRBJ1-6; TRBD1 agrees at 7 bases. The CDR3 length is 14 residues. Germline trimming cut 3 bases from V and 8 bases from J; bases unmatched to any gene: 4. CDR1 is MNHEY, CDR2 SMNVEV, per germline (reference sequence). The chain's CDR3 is CASSFGTAYSPLHF. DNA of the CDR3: TGTGCCAGCAGTTTCGGGACAGCCTATTCACCCCTCCACTTT.

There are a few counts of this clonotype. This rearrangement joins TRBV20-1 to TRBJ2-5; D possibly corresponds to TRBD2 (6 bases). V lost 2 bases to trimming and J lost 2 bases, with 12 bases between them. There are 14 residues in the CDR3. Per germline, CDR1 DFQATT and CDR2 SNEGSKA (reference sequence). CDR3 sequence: CSARPGTFQETQYF. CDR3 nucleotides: TGCAGTGCTAGACCCGGGACTTTTCAAGAGACCCAGTACTTC.

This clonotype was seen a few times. The CDR3 reads CASSLVPTTDIRTSGSRGSDTQYF. The CDR3 DNA reads TGTGCCAGCAGTTTAGTACCGACGACCGACATTAGGACTAGCGGGAGTAGGGGGTCGGATACGCAGTATTTT. V and J are TRBV28 and TRBJ2-3; 13 nucleotides match TRBD2. Unmatched junction bases numbered 29, after V lost 2 bases and J lost 6 bases. The CDR3 spans 24 residues. Germline V lookup: CDR1 MDHEN, CDR2 SYDVKM.

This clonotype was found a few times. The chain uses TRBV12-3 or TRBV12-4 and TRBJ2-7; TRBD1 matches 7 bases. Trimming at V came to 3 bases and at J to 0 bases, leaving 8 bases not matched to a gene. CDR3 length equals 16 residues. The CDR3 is CASSFGLGQSSYEQYF. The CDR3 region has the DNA TGTGCCAGCAGTTTCGGCCTGGGACAGAGCTCCTACGAGCAGTACTTC.

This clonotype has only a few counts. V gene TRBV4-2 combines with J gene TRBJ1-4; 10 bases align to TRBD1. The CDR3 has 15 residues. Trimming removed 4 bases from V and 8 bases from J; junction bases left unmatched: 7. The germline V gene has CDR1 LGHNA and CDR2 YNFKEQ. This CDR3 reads CASSPGTGEGEKLFF. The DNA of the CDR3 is TGTGCCAGCAGCCCTGGGACAGGGGAGGGAGAAAAACTGTTTTTT.

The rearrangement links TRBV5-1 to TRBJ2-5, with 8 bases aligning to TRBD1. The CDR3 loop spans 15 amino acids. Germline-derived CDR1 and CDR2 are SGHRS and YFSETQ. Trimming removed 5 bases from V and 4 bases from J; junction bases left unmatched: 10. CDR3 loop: CASSSTGGRGETQYF. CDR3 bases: TGCGCCAGCAGTTCCACAGGGGGAAGGGGAGAGACCCAGTACTTC.

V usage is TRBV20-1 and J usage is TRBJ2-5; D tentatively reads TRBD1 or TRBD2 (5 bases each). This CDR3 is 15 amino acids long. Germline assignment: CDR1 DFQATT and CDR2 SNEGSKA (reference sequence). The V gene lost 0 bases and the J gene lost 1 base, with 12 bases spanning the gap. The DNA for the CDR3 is TGCAGTGCTAGAGAGAGGGGAATCTCCCAAGAGACCCAGTACTTC. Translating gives CSARERGISQETQYF.

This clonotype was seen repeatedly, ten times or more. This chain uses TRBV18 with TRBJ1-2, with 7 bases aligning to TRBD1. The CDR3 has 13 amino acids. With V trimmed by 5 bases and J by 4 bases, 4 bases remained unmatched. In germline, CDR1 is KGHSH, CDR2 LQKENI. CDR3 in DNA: TGTGCCAGCTCATCGGGACAGTTCTATGGCTACACCTTC. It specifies CASSSGQFYGYTF.

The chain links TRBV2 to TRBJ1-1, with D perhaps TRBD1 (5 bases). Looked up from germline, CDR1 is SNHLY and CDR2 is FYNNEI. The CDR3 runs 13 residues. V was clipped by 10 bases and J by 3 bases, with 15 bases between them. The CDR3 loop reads CAIRLGRDTEAFF. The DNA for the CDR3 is TGTGCCATACGATTGGGACGCGACACTGAAGCTTTCTTT.

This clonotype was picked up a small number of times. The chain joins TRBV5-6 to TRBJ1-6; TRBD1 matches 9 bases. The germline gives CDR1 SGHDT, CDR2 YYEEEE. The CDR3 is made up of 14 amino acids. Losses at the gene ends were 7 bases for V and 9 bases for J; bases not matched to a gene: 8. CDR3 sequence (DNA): TGTGCCAGCCAACCGGGACAGGGTATTTCACCCCTCCACTTT. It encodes CASQPGQGISPLHF. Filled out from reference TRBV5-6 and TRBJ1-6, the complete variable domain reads DAGVTQSPTHLIKTRGQQVTLRCSPKSGHDTVSWYQQALGQGPQFIFQYYEEEERQRGNFPDRFSGHQFPNYSSELNVNALLLGDSALYLCASQPGQGISPLHFGNGTRLTVT.

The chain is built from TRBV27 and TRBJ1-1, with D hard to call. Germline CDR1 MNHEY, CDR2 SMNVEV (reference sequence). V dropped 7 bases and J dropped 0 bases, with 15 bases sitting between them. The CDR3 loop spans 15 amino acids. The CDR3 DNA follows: TGTGCCAGCAAGGGAATTGAGGGAATGAACACTGAAGCTTTCTTT. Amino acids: CASKGIEGMNTEAFF.

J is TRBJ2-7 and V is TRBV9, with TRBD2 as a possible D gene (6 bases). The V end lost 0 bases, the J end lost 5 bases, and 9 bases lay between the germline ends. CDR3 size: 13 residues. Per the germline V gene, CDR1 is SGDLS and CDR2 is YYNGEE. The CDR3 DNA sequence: TGTGCCAGCAGCGTAGTTGGGGAGGACGAGCAGTACTTC. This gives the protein CASSVVGEDEQYF.

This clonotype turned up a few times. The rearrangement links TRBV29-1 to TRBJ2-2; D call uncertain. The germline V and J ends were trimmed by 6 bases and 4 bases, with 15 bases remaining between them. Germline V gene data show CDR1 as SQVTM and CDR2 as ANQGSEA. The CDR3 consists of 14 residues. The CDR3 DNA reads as TGCAGCGTCCTCGAAGGGTTCCCCACCGGGGAGCTGTTTTTT. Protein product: CSVLEGFPTGELFF.

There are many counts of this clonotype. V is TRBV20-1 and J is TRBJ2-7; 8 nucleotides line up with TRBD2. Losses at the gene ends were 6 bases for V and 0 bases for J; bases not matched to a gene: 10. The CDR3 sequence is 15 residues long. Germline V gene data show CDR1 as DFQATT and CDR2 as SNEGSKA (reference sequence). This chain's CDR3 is CSARPTSGSSYEQYF. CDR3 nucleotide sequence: TGCAGTGCGCGTCCCACTAGCGGTAGCTCCTACGAGCAGTACTTC.